The rows below give T cell receptor beta chains drawn from one sample of a study of T cells in narcolepsy. Produced via immunoSEQ multiplex PCR; TCRdb's table is partial and in-frame only. This table holds under 30,000 clones, more than 80% found once. Sequencing was done on a sample of CD45RA- memory CD4+ T cells from PBMCs. These receptors came from a human donor with narcolepsy. Each CDR3 is given with its conserved first and last residue. The order of the fields is V gene, J gene, D gene, clone size, CDR3 protein, CDR3 DNA. A D gene is named only where the DNA matches it firmly. Size is stated for part of the rows, as once, few or many counts, or as a class when the clone is expanded.

>TRBV30|TRBJ2-3|NA|NA
CAWTPRETDTQYF
TGTGCCTGGACTCCAAGAGAAACAGATACGCAGTATTTT
>TRBV27|TRBJ1-4|NA|NA
CASSFRGPSGNARGTNEKLFF
TGTGCCAGCAGTTTTCGAGGCCCATCGGGGAACGCGAGAGGGACTAATGAAAAACTGTTTTTT
>TRBV9|TRBJ1-1|NA|NA
CASSVRGGNTEAFF
TGTGCCAGCAGCGTACGCGGAGGGAACACTGAAGCTTTCTTT
>TRBV30|TRBJ2-7|NA|NA
CAWMGHFKPYEQYF
TGTGCCTGGATGGGACATTTTAAGCCCTACGAGCAGTACTTC
>TRBV4-2|TRBJ2-7|TRBD2|NA
CASSQGLAGSYEQYF
TGTGCCAGCAGCCAAGGACTAGCGGGCTCCTACGAGCAGTACTTC
>TRBV5-1|TRBJ1-1|TRBD1|once
CASSSRSGPTRQGALLMNTEAFF
TGCGCCAGCAGCTCCCGTTCGGGCCCGACTCGTCAGGGGGCTTTACTCATGAACACTGAAGCTTTCTTT
>TRBV2|TRBJ2-3|TRBD2|NA
CASNFGMGGDTQYF
TGTGCCAGCAATTTCGGTATGGGAGGGGATACGCAGTATTTT
>TRBV11-3|TRBJ2-2|NA|NA
CASSLGERELFF
TGTGCCAGCAGCTTAGGGGAGCGGGAGCTGTTTTTT
>TRBV5-4|TRBJ1-1|NA|NA
CASSPPYRGGVNTEAFF
TGTGCCAGCAGCCCACCTTACCGGGGAGGTGTGAACACTGAAGCTTTCTTT
>TRBV6-1|TRBJ2-3|NA|NA
CASAGTVFDTQYF
TGTGCCAGCGCCGGGACTGTCTTTGATACGCAGTATTTT
>TRBV5-1|TRBJ2-5|NA|NA
CASSLTVADGQETQYF
TGCGCCAGCAGCCTAACAGTAGCGGACGGCCAAGAGACCCAGTACTTC
>TRBV6-5|TRBJ2-5|NA|NA
CASSYSTNGYHETQYF
TGTGCCAGCAGTTACTCGACTAATGGGTATCACGAGACCCAGTACTTC
>TRBV7-9|TRBJ2-7|TRBD2|NA
CASSFRGGTSGYEQYF
TGTGCCAGCAGCTTCCGCGGGGGGACTAGCGGGTACGAGCAGTACTTC
>TRBV6-1|TRBJ1-5|NA|NA
CASSESGTFSNQPQHF
TGTGCCAGCAGTGAATCGGGGACATTTAGCAATCAGCCCCAGCATTTT
>TRBV5-1|TRBJ2-7|NA|once
CASSLSRRNLEQYF
TGCGCCAGCAGCTTGTCGAGGCGGAACCTCGAGCAGTACTTC
>TRBV30|TRBJ2-7|TRBD2|NA
CAWSKAGGPYEQYF
TGTGCCTGGAGTAAAGCGGGAGGGCCCTACGAGCAGTACTTC
>TRBV23-1|TRBJ2-7|TRBD2|NA
CASSQSRKRGRYEQYF
TGCGCCAGCAGTCAATCGCGGAAGCGGGGTCGCTACGAGCAGTACTTC
>TRBV30|TRBJ1-2|TRBD1|NA
CAWRQDRTGRGYTF
TGTGCCTGGAGACAGGACAGGACCGGTCGAGGCTACACCTTC
>TRBV28|TRBJ2-7|NA|NA
CASSLKWRGVSSYEQYF
TGTGCCAGCAGTCTCAAATGGAGGGGAGTCTCGAGCTACGAGCAGTACTTC
>TRBV9|TRBJ2-5|TRBD2|NA
CASSLGTSKETQYF
TGTGCCAGCAGCCTGGGGACTAGCAAAGAGACCCAGTACTTC
>TRBV28|TRBJ1-5|TRBD1|NA
CASQRAGGRGHKPQHF
TGTGCCAGCCAGAGAGCCGGAGGCAGGGGGCATAAGCCCCAGCATTTT
>TRBV18|TRBJ2-5|TRBD2|NA
CASSPMTSGKQETQYF
TGTGCCAGCTCACCCATGACTAGCGGGAAACAAGAGACCCAGTACTTC
>TRBV9|TRBJ2-5|NA|NA
CASSSHETQYF
TGTGCCAGCAGCTCACACGAGACCCAGTACTTC
>TRBV30|TRBJ1-2|NA|few
CAWSRGANYGYTF
TGTGCCTGGAGCCGGGGGGCTAACTATGGCTACACCTTC
>TRBV7-2|TRBJ2-7|NA|NA
CASSLVNGGEQYF
TGTGCCAGCAGCTTAGTAAATGGAGGGGAGCAGTACTTC
>TRBV19|TRBJ2-1|NA|NA
CASSIGGRVGEQFF
TGTGCCAGTAGTATAGGAGGCAGGGTTGGTGAGCAGTTCTTC
>TRBV11-3|TRBJ2-5|TRBD2|NA
CASSFSGTEQETQYF
TGTGCCAGCAGCTTTAGCGGGACGGAACAAGAGACCCAGTACTTC
>TRBV27|TRBJ2-3|TRBD1|NA
CASSPRGKRTTDTQYF
TGTGCCAGCAGCCCCAGGGGGAAGCGGACCACAGATACGCAGTATTTT
>TRBV7-8|TRBJ2-1|TRBD2|once
CASSPRLAGAPTPREQFF
TGTGCCAGCAGTCCAAGACTAGCGGGAGCCCCAACTCCCCGTGAGCAGTTCTTC
>TRBV5-8|TRBJ1-4|NA|NA
CASSLRGMQVNEKLFF
TGTGCCAGCAGCTTGCGAGGGATGCAGGTTAATGAAAAACTGTTTTTT
>TRBV29-1|TRBJ2-3|TRBD1|NA
CSATGQATSTDTQYF
TGCAGCGCCACCGGACAGGCCACTAGCACAGATACGCAGTATTTT
>TRBV5-6|TRBJ2-7|TRBD2|once
CASSLKSGRAYEQYF
TGTGCCAGCAGCTTGAAAAGCGGGAGGGCCTACGAGCAGTACTTC
>TRBV10-3|TRBJ2-7|TRBD2|NA
CAISAGTSGRSGEQYF
TGTGCCATCAGTGCCGGGACTAGCGGGAGGAGTGGCGAGCAGTACTTC
>TRBV15|TRBJ2-7|NA|NA
CATSREKTGSYEQYF
TGTGCCACCAGCAGAGAGAAGACAGGTTCCTACGAGCAGTACTTC
>TRBV20-1|TRBJ2-7|TRBD1|few
CSGDREYEQYF
TGCAGTGGGGACAGGGAGTACGAGCAGTACTTC
>TRBV28|TRBJ2-7|NA|NA
CASRLQGLEQYF
TGTGCCAGCAGGCTCCAGGGACTCGAGCAGTACTTC
>TRBV2|TRBJ1-4|TRBD1|NA
CASSKLQGAVKKLFF
TGTGCCAGCAGCAAGCTACAGGGGGCGGTCAAAAAACTGTTTTTT
>TRBV10-2|TRBJ2-3|NA|NA
CASRRAGPSTDTQYF
TGCGCCAGCAGACGAGCGGGTCCAAGCACAGATACGCAGTATTTT
>TRBV6-5|TRBJ2-3|TRBD2|NA
CASSYGGGGVTQYF
TGTGCCAGCAGTTACGGGGGTGGGGGGGTTACGCAGTATTTT
>TRBV29-1|TRBJ2-5|NA|NA
CSVQNAGQRDF
TGCAGCGTTCAGAATGCAGGGCAGCGAGACTTC
>TRBV5-1|TRBJ2-1|TRBD1|once
CASSLMSWGQGNEQFF
TGCGCCAGCAGCTTGATGAGTTGGGGACAGGGCAATGAGCAGTTCTTC
>TRBV10-3|TRBJ2-1|NA|NA
CAITEGSPQGSYNEQFF
TGTGCCATCACCGAGGGGTCCCCCCAGGGGTCCTACAATGAGCAGTTCTTC
>TRBV7-3|TRBJ2-1|TRBD2|NA
CASSLNTIAGGYNEQFF
TGTGCCAGCAGCTTAAACACCATAGCGGGAGGGTACAATGAGCAGTTCTTC
>TRBV7-6|TRBJ2-1|TRBD1|NA
CASSTGARYNEQFF
TGTGCCAGCAGCACAGGGGCCCGATACAATGAGCAGTTCTTC
>TRBV11-2|TRBJ2-7|TRBD1|NA
CASSLTGIKYDEQYF
TGTGCCAGCAGCCTGACAGGGATTAAATATGACGAGCAGTACTTC
>TRBV5-1|TRBJ1-5|NA|once
CASSLNIGQPQHF
TGCGCCAGCAGCTTGAACATCGGGCAGCCCCAGCATTTT
>TRBV5-4|TRBJ1-1|TRBD1|NA
CASRSGTGAGRVTEAFF
TGTGCCAGCAGATCCGGGACAGGGGCTGGGAGAGTCACTGAAGCTTTCTTT
>TRBV27|TRBJ1-5|NA|NA
CASSFTGSQGPNQPQHF
TGTGCCAGCAGTTTTACGGGATCACAGGGTCCTAACCAGCCCCAGCATTTT
>TRBV5-1|TRBJ2-3|TRBD2|NA
CASSWTAAGGNTQYF
TGCGCCAGCAGCTGGACAGCAGCGGGAGGGAATACGCAGTATTTT
>TRBV21-1|TRBJ2-7|NA|few
CASSANQRERYEQYF
TGTGCCAGCAGCGCCAACCAGCGGGAGAGGTACGAGCAGTACTTC
>TRBV15|TRBJ1-2|NA|once
CATSRDSQGGRYGYTF
TGTGCCACCAGCAGGGACAGTCAGGGCGGACGCTATGGCTACACCTTC
>TRBV7-2|TRBJ2-3|TRBD2|NA
CASSLASGVYMNTQYF
TGTGCCAGCAGCTTAGCAAGCGGGGTATATATGAATACGCAGTATTTT